This passage covers 31 T cell receptor beta chains from one sample sequenced in a study of shared clonotypes between healthy human individuals. The repertoire was sequenced with immunoSEQ multiplex PCR; TCRdb's copy has only in-frame clones and lacks some. The data show some 1,600,000 clones, about 98% seen once. Material for sequencing was naive CD4+ T cells sorted from blood. The subset is: CD45RA+ positively selected. These receptor sequences come from a man aged 25-45 years in good health.

The chain couples TRBV6-1 to TRBJ2-3, with D uncertain. Germline V gives CDR1 MNHNS, CDR2 SASEGT. The CDR3 length is 13 residues. Trimming removed 5 bases at V and 3 bases at J, with 9 bases between. The DNA for the CDR3 is TGTGCCAGCAGTCCGGGCCAGACAGATACGCAGTATTTT. Its translation: CASSPGQTDTQYF.

V and J are TRBV6-1 and TRBJ2-5; 7 bases are a match to TRBD1. Looked up from germline, CDR1 is MNHNS and CDR2 is SASEGT. There are 13 residues in the CDR3. With 6 bases clipped from V and 2 bases from J, the junction kept 3 bases outside the gene matches. CDR3 residues: CASSGTVQETQYF. The CDR3 region has the DNA TGTGCCAGCAGCGGGACAGTGCAAGAGACCCAGTACTTC.

The rearrangement links TRBV9 to TRBJ2-7, with TRBD1 identical over 7 bases. Per germline, CDR1 SGDLS and CDR2 YYNGEE. The CDR3 totals 14 residues. V was clipped by 0 bases and J by 5 bases; unmatched bases: 5. DNA for the CDR3: TGTGCCAGCAGCGTAGGGACAGGATCCAACGAGCAGTACTTC. This gives the protein CASSVGTGSNEQYF.

The V and J genes are TRBV12-5 and TRBJ1-1, with unresolved D. This CDR3 has 14 amino acids. V was pared by 5 bases and J by 4 bases, with 14 bases between. Germline V lookup: CDR1 LGHNT, CDR2 FRNRAP. Here the CDR3 reads CASGPPWNPTEAFF. For the CDR3, the DNA is TGTGCTAGTGGTCCCCCCTGGAACCCCACTGAAGCTTTCTTT.

The rearrangement joins TRBV11-3 to TRBJ2-7, with 7 positions matching TRBD1. The V and J ends lost 3 bases and 0 bases, in that order; junction bases with no gene match: 2. CDR1 and CDR2 (germline): SGHNT, YENEEA. The CDR3 totals 14 residues. This chain's CDR3 is CASSLGTDSYEQYF. The CDR3 DNA reads TGTGCCAGCAGCTTGGGGACAGACTCCTACGAGCAGTACTTC. Looking up the rest from reference TRBV11-3 and TRBJ2-7 gives the full variable domain: EAGVVQSPRYKIIEKKQPVAFWCNPISGHNTLYWYLQNLGQGPELLIRYENEEAVDDSQLPKDRFSAERLKGVDSTLKIQPAELGDSAVYLCASSLGTDSYEQYFGPGTRLTVT.

This sequence joins TRBV4-1 and TRBJ1-1; D is perhaps TRBD1 (5 bases). CDR3 length: 14 residues. Trimming pared 1 base from V and 3 bases from J, leaving 9 bases between. Germline assignment: CDR1 MGHRA and CDR2 YSYEKL. The CDR3 is CASSQGWGDTEAFF. CDR3 nucleotide sequence: TGCGCCAGCAGCCAAGGTTGGGGGGACACTGAAGCTTTCTTT.

The chain uses TRBV28 and TRBJ1-5; the D is unclear. V lost 3 bases to trimming and J lost 3 bases, with 12 bases between them. Per germline, CDR1 MDHEN and CDR2 SYDVKM. This CDR3 region has 15 residues. CDR3 sequence: CASSLVGGLNQPQHF. In nucleotides, the CDR3 is TGTGCCAGCAGTTTGGTGGGCGGACTCAATCAGCCCCAGCATTTT.

The chain carries TRBV5-1 and TRBJ2-5; perhaps TRBD2 as D (6 bases). Germline V gene data show CDR1 as SGHRS and CDR2 as YFSETQ. Trimming pared 1 base from V and 5 bases from J, leaving 15 bases between. The CDR3 loop spans 15 amino acids. CDR3 sequence: CASSLQGLPDETQYF. CDR3 bases: TGCGCCAGCAGCTTGCAGGGACTCCCCGACGAGACCCAGTACTTC.

The chain uses TRBV28 and TRBJ2-7, with 10 bases lining up with TRBD2. CDR1 MDHEN and CDR2 SYDVKM come from the germline V gene. This CDR3 spans 14 amino acids. J was trimmed by 1 base and V by 5 bases; bases with no gene match: 2. The CDR3 reads CASSASGRSYEQYF. CDR3 in DNA: TGTGCCAGCAGTGCTAGCGGGAGATCCTACGAGCAGTACTTC.

The chain couples TRBV28 to TRBJ1-5; 7 bases match TRBD1. CDR1 is MDHEN and CDR2 is SYDVKM in the germline V gene. J lost 5 bases, V lost 5 bases, and 6 bases had no gene match. This CDR3 is 14 amino acids long. Here the CDR3 reads CASSLRDRYQPQHF. The CDR3 nucleotides are TGTGCCAGCAGTCTTCGGGACAGATATCAGCCCCAGCATTTT.

This sequence joins TRBV10-2 and TRBJ2-7; 8 bases map to TRBD2. The CDR3 is made up of 16 amino acids. Germline V CDR1 and CDR2: WSHSY, SAAADI. V trimming: 7 bases; J trimming: 0 bases; junction bases outside the gene matches: 11. The CDR3 spells CASISIAGLSSYEQYF. The CDR3 DNA follows: TGCGCCAGCATAAGTATAGCGGGGCTGAGCTCCTACGAGCAGTACTTC.

The CDR3 here is CASSLWGVDTSSSRAYEQYF. CDR3 nucleotide sequence: TGCGCCAGCAGCTTGTGGGGGGTAGACACCTCATCTTCACGGGCCTACGAGCAGTACTTC. The chain has TRBV5-1 and TRBJ2-7; a possible D gene is TRBD2 (6 bases). Per germline, CDR1 SGHRS and CDR2 YFSETQ. The CDR3 runs 20 residues. The germline V and J ends were trimmed by 1 base and 2 bases, with 28 bases remaining between them.

The chain employs TRBV7-8 and TRBJ2-3; D remains unclear. Germline V gene lookup returns CDR1 SGHVS and CDR2 FQNEAQ. There are 14 residues in the CDR3. Trimming shortened V by 2 bases and J by 2 bases, and 8 bases separated the two germline ends. CDR3 nucleotide sequence: TGTGCCAGCAGCTTACAAGACGCCACAGATACGCAGTATTTT. Amino acid sequence: CASSLQDATDTQYF.

The DNA for the CDR3 is TGTGCCATCAGGGGACAGAGCTCCTACAATGAGCAGTTCTTC. It translates to CAIRGQSSYNEQFF. The J gene is TRBJ2-1, the V gene TRBV10-3, with TRBD1 matching 7 bases. Trimming took 6 bases from V and 0 from J; bases not matched to a gene: 2. The germline V gene has CDR1 ENHRY and CDR2 SYGVKD. This CDR3 has 14 amino acids.

V is TRBV28 and J is TRBJ2-7, with 7 nucleotides matching TRBD2. In germline, CDR1 is MDHEN, CDR2 SYDVKM. The CDR3 has 15 amino acids. V dropped 2 bases and J dropped 4; count of bases not matched to a gene: 8. CDR3 in amino acids: CASSLRLAIAYEQYF. DNA for the CDR3: TGTGCCAGCAGTTTAAGACTAGCCATCGCTTACGAGCAGTACTTC.

V is TRBV18 and J is TRBJ2-7, with D possibly TRBD2 on 5 matching bases. Germline V gene sequence: CDR1 KGHSH, CDR2 LQKENI. Trimming stripped 3 bases from V and 1 base from J, with 10 bases between. CDR3 length equals 14 residues. The CDR3 DNA reads as TGTGCCAGCTCACCTTTGACGGGATCCTACGAGCAGTACTTC. Its translation: CASSPLTGSYEQYF. The full variable domain, rest sourced from reference TRBV18 and TRBJ2-7, is NAGVMQNPRHLVRRRGQEARLRCSPMKGHSHVYWYRQLPEEGLKFMVYLQKENIIDESGMPKERFSAEFPKEGPSILRIQQVVRGDSAAYFCASSPLTGSYEQYFGPGTRLTVT.

The rearrangement uses TRBV28 and TRBJ2-3; D is uncertain. V dropped 6 bases and J dropped 10 bases, with 17 bases sitting between them. Looked up from germline, CDR1 is MDHEN and CDR2 is SYDVKM. The CDR3 spans 13 residues. CDR3 amino acids: CASSTDLLGSQYF. DNA of the CDR3: TGTGCCAGCAGCACAGACCTCTTGGGATCGCAGTATTTT.

The chain combines TRBV20-1 with TRBJ1-2, with 7 bases lining up with TRBD1. The J segment lost 4 bases and the V segment lost 8 bases, leaving 1 base of the junction unmatched. Germline loops: CDR1 DFQATT, CDR2 SNEGSKA (reference sequence). CDR3 length equals 10 residues. CDR3 protein: CSHRGYGYTF. In DNA, the CDR3 is TGCAGTCACAGGGGCTATGGCTACACCTTC.

The rearrangement joins TRBV19 to TRBJ1-1; a possible D gene is TRBD1 (5 bases). The germline CDR1 and CDR2 sequences are LNHDA and SQIVND (reference sequence). The CDR3 is made up of 17 amino acids. V lost 4 bases and J lost 1, with 19 bases in between. CDR3 sequence reads: CASSTHNTGTPNTEAFF. For the CDR3, the DNA is TGTGCCAGTAGTACCCACAATACCGGGACCCCGAACACTGAAGCTTTCTTT.

V usage is TRBV5-4 and J usage is TRBJ2-5; TRBD2 matches 8 bases. Germline trimming cut 0 bases from V and 5 bases from J; bases unmatched to any gene: 9. Germline V CDR1 and CDR2: SGHNT, YYREEE (reference sequence). The CDR3 runs to 16 residues. CDR3 sequence: CASSLVGREGRETQYF. The DNA for the CDR3 is TGTGCCAGCAGCTTGGTAGGCCGGGAGGGCCGGGAGACCCAGTACTTC.

The chain is built from TRBV5-1 and TRBJ1-5, with D uncertain. CDR1 SGHRS and CDR2 YFSETQ come from the germline V gene. This CDR3 has 14 amino acids. Trimming removed 0 bases at V and 4 bases at J, with 8 bases between. CDR3 amino acids: CASSLGEWNQPQHF. The CDR3 DNA reads TGCGCCAGCAGCTTGGGGGAATGGAATCAGCCCCAGCATTTT.

This clone was counted once. The chain joins TRBV7-2 to TRBJ2-1; D is unresolved. The V end lost 1 base, the J end lost 7 bases, and 17 bases lay between the germline ends. CDR1 is SGHTA, CDR2 FQGNSA, per germline. The length of the CDR3 is 16 residues. The CDR3 DNA reads TGTGCCAGCAGCTTAGAAGTAGCCGGAGTTCTTAATGAGCAGTTCTTC. This translates into CASSLEVAGVLNEQFF.

This clone was observed once. This rearrangement joins TRBV4-2 to TRBJ1-1; no clear D. CDR3 length: 11 amino acids. V lost 5 bases, J lost 7 bases, and 8 bases lay in between. In germline, CDR1 is LGHNA, CDR2 YNFKEQ. The CDR3 DNA follows: TGTGCCAGCAGCGGAGAGGGTGAAGCTTTCTTT. Translating gives CASSGEGEAFF.

The chain has TRBV10-3 and TRBJ2-7; 9 bases are shared with TRBD2. This CDR3 is built from 15 residues. Germline assignment: CDR1 ENHRY and CDR2 SYGVKD. Trimming at V came to 3 bases and at J to 2 bases, leaving 5 bases not matched to a gene. The CDR3 protein is CAISESSGTAYEQYF. CDR3 DNA: TGTGCCATCAGTGAATCTAGCGGGACTGCCTACGAGCAGTACTTC.

This clone appeared once. V and J are TRBV7-6 and TRBJ2-1; D not certain. CDR1 and CDR2 (germline): SGHVS, FNYEAQ. This CDR3 has 11 residues. V was shortened by 5 bases and J by 8 bases, with 7 bases between the two germline ends. In DNA, the CDR3 is TGTGCCAGCAGCCGGACGGATGAGCAGTTCTTC. Translating it yields CASSRTDEQFF.

The V and J genes are TRBV9 and TRBJ1-1; perhaps TRBD1 as D (6 bases). V was cut by 3 bases and J by 2 bases, with 8 bases left in between. Germline lookup yields CDR1 SGDLS and CDR2 YYNGEE. CDR3 length equals 13 residues. The CDR3 DNA reads TGTGCCAGCAGCGGGGGGCCCAACACTGAAGCTTTCTTT. Its translation: CASSGGPNTEAFF.

Here the CDR3 DNA reads TGTGCCAGCAGCACCGATTCTAGCGGAACCCACAATGAGCAGTTCTTC. It specifies CASSTDSSGTHNEQFF. The chain is built from TRBV7-2 and TRBJ2-1; 7 bases fit TRBD2. CDR1 is SGHTA, CDR2 FQGNSA, per germline. V dropped 5 bases and J dropped 5; count of bases not matched to a gene: 12. This CDR3 has 16 residues.

J is TRBJ2-3 and V is TRBV5-1, with TRBD1 matching over 7 bases. Germline trimming cut 6 bases from V and 2 bases from J; bases unmatched to any gene: 3. CDR1 and CDR2 from the germline V gene are SGHRS and YFSETQ. There are 13 residues in the CDR3. CDR3 in DNA: TGCGCCAGCACCGGACAGGACACAGATACGCAGTATTTT. It specifies CASTGQDTDTQYF.

The chain recombines TRBV2 with TRBJ1-5; 7 bases are a match to TRBD1. Germline V gene sequence: CDR1 SNHLY, CDR2 FYNNEI. V lost 4 bases, J lost 6 bases, and 9 bases stayed unmatched. The CDR3 has 15 residues. Written as DNA, the CDR3 is TGTGCCAGCAGTGTCCTCCAGGGGGGAAGTCAGCCCCAGCATTTT. Translation gives CASSVLQGGSQPQHF.

The chain is built from TRBV19 and TRBJ2-5; TRBD1 matches 8 bases. The CDR3 is made up of 13 amino acids. With 8 bases clipped from V and 7 bases from J, the junction kept 9 bases outside the gene matches. Germline-derived CDR1 and CDR2 are LNHDA and SQIVND (reference sequence). The CDR3 loop reads CASSIRDRRTQYF. CDR3 bases: TGTGCCAGTTCGATCCGGGACAGGCGGACCCAGTACTTC.

Regarding this clone: This sample includes further DNA sequences coding for the same CDR3. V is TRBV5-4 and J is TRBJ2-2; D not certain. Germline CDR1 SGHNT, CDR2 YYREEE (reference sequence). Trimming left V 0 bases short and J 4 bases short, with 4 bases between. CDR3 size: 13 residues. CDR3 region: CASSLGGTGELFF. CDR3 DNA: TGTGCCAGCAGCTTGGGCGGCACCGGGGAGCTGTTTTTT.